This T cell receptor (beta chain) comes out of a study of blood T cell repertoires in COVID-19. On the study more broadly: Specimens from acute and convalescent COVID-19 originated in the United States, Italy and Spain. T cells, B-cell-depleted T cells, or PBMCs provided the cDNA or gDNA that served as material.

The CDR3 spans 16 residues. Unmatched junction bases numbered 13, after V lost 6 bases and J lost 2 bases. Germline V CDR1 and CDR2: DFQATT, SNEGSKA (reference sequence). TCRdb's table, derived via immunoSEQ multiplex PCR, lists solely in-frame clones and lacks some. Counted here are about 250,000 clones, around 86% occurring once; the ten biggest clones make up around 1.5%. The gene calls are TRBV20-1 and TRBJ2-3, with TRBD2 matching 8 bases. Sample: peripheral blood. The receptor was isolated from a woman aged 60 to 75 who had recovered from COVID-19. In DNA, the CDR3 is TGCAGTGCGAGTCGAGGGCGGGGGGCCCTCACAGATACGCAGTATTTT. It translates to CSASRGRGALTDTQYF.